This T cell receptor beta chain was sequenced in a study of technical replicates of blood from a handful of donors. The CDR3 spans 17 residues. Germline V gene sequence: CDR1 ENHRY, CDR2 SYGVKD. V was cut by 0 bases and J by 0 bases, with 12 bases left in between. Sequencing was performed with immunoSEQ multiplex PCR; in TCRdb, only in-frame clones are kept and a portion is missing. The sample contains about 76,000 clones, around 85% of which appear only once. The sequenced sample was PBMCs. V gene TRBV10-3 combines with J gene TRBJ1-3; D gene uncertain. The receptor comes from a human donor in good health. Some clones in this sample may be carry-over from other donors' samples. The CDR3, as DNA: TGTGCCATCAGTGAGTCCAGAGCGACTAGCTCTGGAAACACCATATATTTT. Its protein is CAISESRATSSGNTIYF.